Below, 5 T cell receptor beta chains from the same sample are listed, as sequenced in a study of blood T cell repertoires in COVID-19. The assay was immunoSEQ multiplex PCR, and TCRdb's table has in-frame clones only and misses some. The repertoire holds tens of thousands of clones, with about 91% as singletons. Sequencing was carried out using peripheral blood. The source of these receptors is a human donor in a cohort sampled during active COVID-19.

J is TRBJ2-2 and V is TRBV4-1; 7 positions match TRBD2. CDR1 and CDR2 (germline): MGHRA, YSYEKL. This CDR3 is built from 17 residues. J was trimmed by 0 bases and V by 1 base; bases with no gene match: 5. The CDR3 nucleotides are TGCGCCAGCAGCCAAGTGGCTAGCGGAACGAACACCGGGGAGCTGTTTTTT. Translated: CASSQVASGTNTGELFF.

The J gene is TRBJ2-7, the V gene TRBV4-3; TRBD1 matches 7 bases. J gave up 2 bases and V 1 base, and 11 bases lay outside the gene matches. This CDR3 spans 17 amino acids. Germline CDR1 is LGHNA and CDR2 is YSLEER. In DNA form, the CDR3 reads TGCGCCAGCAGCCAAGCAGTGAACAGGGGCAGCACCTACGAGCAGTACTTC. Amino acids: CASSQAVNRGSTYEQYF.

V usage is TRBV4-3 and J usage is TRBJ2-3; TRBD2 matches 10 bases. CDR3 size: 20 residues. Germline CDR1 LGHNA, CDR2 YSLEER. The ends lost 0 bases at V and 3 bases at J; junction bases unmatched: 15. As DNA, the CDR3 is TGCGCCAGCAGCCAAGATGGCGCGGCCCCGGGACTAGCGACGACAGATACGCAGTATTTT. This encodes CASSQDGAAPGLATTDTQYF.

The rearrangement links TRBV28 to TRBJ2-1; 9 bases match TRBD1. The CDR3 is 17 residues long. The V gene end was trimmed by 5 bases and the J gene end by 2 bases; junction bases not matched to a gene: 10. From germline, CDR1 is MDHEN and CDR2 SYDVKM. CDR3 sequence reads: CASSQRPGTGPYNEQFF. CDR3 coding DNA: TGTGCCAGCAGTCAAAGGCCCGGGACAGGGCCCTACAATGAGCAGTTCTTC. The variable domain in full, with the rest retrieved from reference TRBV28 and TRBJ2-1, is DVKVTQSSRYLVKRTGEKVFLECVQDMDHENMFWYRQDPGLGLRLIYFSYDVKMKEKGDIPEGYSVSREKKERFSLILESASTNQTSMYLCASSQRPGTGPYNEQFFGPGTRLTVL.

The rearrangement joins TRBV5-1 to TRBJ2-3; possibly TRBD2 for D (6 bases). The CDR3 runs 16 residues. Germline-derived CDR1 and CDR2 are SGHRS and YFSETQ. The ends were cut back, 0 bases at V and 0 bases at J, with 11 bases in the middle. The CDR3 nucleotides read TGCGCCAGCAGCTTGGACTCCGGGACTAGCACAGATACGCAGTATTTT. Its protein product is CASSLDSGTSTDTQYF.